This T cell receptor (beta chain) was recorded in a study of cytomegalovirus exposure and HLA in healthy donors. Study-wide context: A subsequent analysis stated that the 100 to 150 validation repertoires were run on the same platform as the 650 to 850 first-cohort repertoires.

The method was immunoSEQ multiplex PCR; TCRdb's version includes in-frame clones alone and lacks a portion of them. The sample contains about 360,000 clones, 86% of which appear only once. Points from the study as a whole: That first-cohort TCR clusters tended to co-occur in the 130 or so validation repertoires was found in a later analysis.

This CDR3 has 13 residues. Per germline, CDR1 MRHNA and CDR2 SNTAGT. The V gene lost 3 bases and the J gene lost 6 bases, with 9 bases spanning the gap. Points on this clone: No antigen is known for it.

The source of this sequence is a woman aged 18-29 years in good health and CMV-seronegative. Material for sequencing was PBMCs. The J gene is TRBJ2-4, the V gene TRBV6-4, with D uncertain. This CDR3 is CASSEGPGNIQYF. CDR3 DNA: TGTGCCAGCAGTGAAGGTCCAGGAAACATTCAGTACTTC.